This TCR beta chain was observed in a study of cytomegalovirus exposure and HLA in healthy donors. CDR1 and CDR2 from the germline V gene are SGHAT and FQNNGV. Germline trimming cut 4 bases from V and 8 bases from J; bases unmatched to any gene: 4. The CDR3 loop spans 14 amino acids. A remark on this clone: Its antigen is still unknown.

Here immunoSEQ multiplex PCR was the method, and the copy in TCRdb shows in-frame clones only, minus some. Of about 160,000 clones in the sample, around four fifths are singletons; the top ten hold about 2%. Study findings and constraints: Subsequent analysis revealed that first-cohort TCR clusters tended to co-occur in the 120 validation repertoires. Overall, roughly 170 TCR beta chains were annotated as cytomegalovirus-associated.

The specimen was PBMCs. This chain connects TRBV11-2 to TRBJ2-1, with TRBD1 matching 11 bases. This clonotype was sampled from a man younger than 40 in good health and CMV-seropositive. The CDR3 DNA sequence: TGTGCCAGCAGCTCGGACAGGGGGCGAGATGAGCAGTTCTTC. This gives the protein CASSSDRGRDEQFF. Combining the CDR3 with reference TRBV11-2 and TRBJ2-1 gives the whole variable domain EAGVAQSPRYKIIEKRQSVAFWCNPISGHATLYWYQQILGQGPKLLIQFQNNGVVDDSQLPKDRFSAERLKGVDSTLKIQPAKLEDSAVYLCASSSDRGRDEQFFGPGTRLTVL.